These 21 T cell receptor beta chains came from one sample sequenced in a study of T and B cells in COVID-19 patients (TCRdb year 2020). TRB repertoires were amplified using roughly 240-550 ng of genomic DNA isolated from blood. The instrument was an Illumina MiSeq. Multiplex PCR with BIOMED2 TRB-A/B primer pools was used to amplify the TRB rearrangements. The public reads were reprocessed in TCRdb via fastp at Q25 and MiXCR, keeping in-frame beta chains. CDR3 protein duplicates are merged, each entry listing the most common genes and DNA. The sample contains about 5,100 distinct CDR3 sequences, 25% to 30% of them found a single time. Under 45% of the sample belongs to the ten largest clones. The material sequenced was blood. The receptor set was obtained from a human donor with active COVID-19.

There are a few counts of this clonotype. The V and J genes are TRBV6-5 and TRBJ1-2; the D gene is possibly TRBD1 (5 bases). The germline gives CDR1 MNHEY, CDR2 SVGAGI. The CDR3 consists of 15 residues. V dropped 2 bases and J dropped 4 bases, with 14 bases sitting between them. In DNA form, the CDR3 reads TGTGCCAGCAGTTACCCCGGAGGGGACCCCTATGGCTACACCTTC. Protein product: CASSYPGGDPYGYTF.

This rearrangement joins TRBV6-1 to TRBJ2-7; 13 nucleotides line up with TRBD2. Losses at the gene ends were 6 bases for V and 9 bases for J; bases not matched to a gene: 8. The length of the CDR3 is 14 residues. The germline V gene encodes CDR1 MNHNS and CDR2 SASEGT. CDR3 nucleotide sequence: TGTGCCAGCAGCTACGGTACTAGCGGGAGGGCGCAGTACTTC. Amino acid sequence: CASSYGTSGRAQYF.

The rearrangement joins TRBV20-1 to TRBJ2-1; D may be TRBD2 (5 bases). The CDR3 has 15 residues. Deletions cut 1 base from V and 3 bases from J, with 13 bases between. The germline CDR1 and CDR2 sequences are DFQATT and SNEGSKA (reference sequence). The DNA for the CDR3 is TGCAGTGCTAGAGTCCCCGGACTTGACTACAATGAGCAGTTCTTC. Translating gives CSARVPGLDYNEQFF.

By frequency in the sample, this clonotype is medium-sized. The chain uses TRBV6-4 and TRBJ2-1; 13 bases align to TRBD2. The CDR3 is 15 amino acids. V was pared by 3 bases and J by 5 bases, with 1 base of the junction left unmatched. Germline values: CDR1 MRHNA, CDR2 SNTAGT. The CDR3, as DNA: TGTGCCAGCAGTGAACTAGCGGGGGGGCACAATGAGCAGTTCTTC. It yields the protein CASSELAGGHNEQFF.

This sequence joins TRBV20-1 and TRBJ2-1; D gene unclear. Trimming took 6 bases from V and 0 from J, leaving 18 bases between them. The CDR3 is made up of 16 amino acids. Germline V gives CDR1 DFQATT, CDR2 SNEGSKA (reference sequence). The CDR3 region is CSANPTDRSSYNEQFF. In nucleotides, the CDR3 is TGCAGTGCCAATCCTACCGACCGGAGCTCCTACAATGAGCAGTTCTTC.

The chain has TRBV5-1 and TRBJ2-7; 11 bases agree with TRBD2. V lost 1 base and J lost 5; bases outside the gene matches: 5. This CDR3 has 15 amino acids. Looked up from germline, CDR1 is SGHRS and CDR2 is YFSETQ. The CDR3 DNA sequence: TGCGCCAGCAGCTTGTTGACTAGCGGGACGGACGAGCAGTACTTC. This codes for CASSLLTSGTDEQYF.

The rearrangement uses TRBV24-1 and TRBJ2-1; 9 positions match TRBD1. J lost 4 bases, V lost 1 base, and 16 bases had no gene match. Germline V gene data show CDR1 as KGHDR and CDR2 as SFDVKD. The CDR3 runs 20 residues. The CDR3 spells CATSDFGDRVIHSQYNEQFF. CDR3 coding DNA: TGTGCCACCAGTGATTTTGGGGACAGGGTAATCCATTCCCAATACAATGAGCAGTTCTTC.

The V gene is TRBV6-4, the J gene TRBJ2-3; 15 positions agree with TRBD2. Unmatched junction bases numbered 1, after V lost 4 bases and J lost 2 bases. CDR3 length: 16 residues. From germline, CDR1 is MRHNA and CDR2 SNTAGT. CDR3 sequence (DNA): TGTGCCAGCAGTGGGACTAGCGGGGGGGCCACAGATACGCAGTATTTT. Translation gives CASSGTSGGATDTQYF.

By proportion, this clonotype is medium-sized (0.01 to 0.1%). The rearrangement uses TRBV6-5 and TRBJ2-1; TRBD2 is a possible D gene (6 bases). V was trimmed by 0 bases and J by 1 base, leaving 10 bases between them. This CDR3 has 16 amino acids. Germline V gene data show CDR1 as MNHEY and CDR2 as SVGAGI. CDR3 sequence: CASSYSAGRSYNEQFF. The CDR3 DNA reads TGTGCCAGCAGTTACTCGGCGGGGAGGTCCTACAATGAGCAGTTCTTC.

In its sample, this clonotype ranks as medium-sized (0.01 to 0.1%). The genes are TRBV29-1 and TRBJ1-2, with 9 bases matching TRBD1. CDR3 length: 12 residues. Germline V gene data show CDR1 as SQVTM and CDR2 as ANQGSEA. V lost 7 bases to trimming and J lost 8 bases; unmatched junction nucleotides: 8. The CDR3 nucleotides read TGCAGCGCCGTACAGGGGGCGCGCGGCTACACCTTC. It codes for CSAVQGARGYTF. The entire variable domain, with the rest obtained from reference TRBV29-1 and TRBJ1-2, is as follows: SAVISQKPSRDICQRGTSLTIQCQVDSQVTMMFWYRQQPGQSLTLIATANQGSEATYESGFVIDKFPISRPNLTFSTLTVSNMSPEDSSIYLCSAVQGARGYTFGSGTRLTVV.

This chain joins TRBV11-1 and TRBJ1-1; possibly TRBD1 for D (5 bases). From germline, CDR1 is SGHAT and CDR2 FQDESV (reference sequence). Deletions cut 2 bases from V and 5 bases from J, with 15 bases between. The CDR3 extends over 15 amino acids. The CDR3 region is CASSLRAGRNTEAFF. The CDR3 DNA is TGTGCCAGCAGCTTAAGGGCAGGGCGAAATACTGAAGCTTTCTTT. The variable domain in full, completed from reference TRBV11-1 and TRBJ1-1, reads EAEVAQSPRYKITEKSQAVAFWCDPISGHATLYWYRQILGQGPELLVQFQDESVVDDSQLPKDRFSAERLKGVDSTLKIQPAELGDSAMYLCASSLRAGRNTEAFFGQGTRLTVV.

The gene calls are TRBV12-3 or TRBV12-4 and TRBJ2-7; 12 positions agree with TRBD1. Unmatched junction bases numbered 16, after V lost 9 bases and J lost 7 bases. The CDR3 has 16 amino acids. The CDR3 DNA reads TGTGCCAGTCTCCCGGGGGGGGGGACAGGGGGCTGGGAGCAGTACTTC. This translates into CASLPGGGTGGWEQYF.

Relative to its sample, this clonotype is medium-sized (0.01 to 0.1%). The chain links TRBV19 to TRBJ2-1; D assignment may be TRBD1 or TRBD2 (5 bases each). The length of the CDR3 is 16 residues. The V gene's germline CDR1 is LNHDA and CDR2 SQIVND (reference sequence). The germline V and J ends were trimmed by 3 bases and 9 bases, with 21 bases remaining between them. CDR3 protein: CASSISGTQGISEQFF. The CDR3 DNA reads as TGTGCCAGTAGTATCTCCGGGACCCAGGGTATCAGTGAGCAGTTCTTC.

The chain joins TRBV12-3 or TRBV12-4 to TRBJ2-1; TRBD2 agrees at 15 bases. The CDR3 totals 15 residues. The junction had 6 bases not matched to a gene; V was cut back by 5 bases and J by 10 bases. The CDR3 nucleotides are TGTGCCAGCAGTCCCGGACTAGCGGGGGGGAAGGAGCAGTTCTTC. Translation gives CASSPGLAGGKEQFF.

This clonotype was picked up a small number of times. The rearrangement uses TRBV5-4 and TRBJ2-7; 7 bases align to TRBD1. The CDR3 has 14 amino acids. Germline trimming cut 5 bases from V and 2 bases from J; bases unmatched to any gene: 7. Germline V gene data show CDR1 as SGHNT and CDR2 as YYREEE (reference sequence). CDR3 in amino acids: CASSPAQGAYEQYF. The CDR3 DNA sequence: TGTGCCAGCAGTCCTGCTCAGGGGGCCTACGAGCAGTACTTC.

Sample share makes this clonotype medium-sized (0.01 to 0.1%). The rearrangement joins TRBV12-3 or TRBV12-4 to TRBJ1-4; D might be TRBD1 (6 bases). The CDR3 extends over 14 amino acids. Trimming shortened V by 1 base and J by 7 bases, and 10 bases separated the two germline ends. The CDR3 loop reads CASSLDGGGEKLFF. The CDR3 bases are TGTGCCAGCAGTTTAGACGGGGGCGGTGAAAAACTGTTTTTT.

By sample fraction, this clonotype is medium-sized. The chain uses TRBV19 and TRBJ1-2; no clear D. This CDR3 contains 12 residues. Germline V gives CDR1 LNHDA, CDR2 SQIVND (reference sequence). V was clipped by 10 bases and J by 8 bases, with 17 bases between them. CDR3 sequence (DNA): TGTGCCACCCTATCGGGCAGTTCCGGCTACACCTTC. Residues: CATLSGSSGYTF.

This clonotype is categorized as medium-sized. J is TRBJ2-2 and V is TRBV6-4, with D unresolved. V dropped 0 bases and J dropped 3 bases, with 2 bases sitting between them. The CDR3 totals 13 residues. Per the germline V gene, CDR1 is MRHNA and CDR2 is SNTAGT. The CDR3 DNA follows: TGTGCCAGCAGTGACTCGGACACCGGGGAGCTGTTTTTT. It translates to CASSDSDTGELFF.

The DNA of the CDR3 is TGTGCCAGCACCCCCGGATCTAGCGCCTCCACAGATACGCAGTATTTT. Residues: CASTPGSSASTDTQYF. The chain links TRBV7-6 to TRBJ2-3; tentative D call: TRBD2 (6 bases). CDR1 and CDR2 from the germline V gene are SGHVS and FNYEAQ. The CDR3 sequence is 16 residues long. Trimming took off 7 bases at V and 2 bases at J, with 19 bases between the two ends.

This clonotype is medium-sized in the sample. DNA of the CDR3: TGTGCCAGCAGCCCCCAGGGACATAATAATTCACCCCTCCACTTT. Amino acid sequence: CASSPQGHNNSPLHF. The chain links TRBV12-3 or TRBV12-4 to TRBJ1-6, with D possibly TRBD1 on 6 matching bases. The CDR3 is 15 amino acids. Trimming left V 6 bases short and J 5 bases short, with 14 bases between.

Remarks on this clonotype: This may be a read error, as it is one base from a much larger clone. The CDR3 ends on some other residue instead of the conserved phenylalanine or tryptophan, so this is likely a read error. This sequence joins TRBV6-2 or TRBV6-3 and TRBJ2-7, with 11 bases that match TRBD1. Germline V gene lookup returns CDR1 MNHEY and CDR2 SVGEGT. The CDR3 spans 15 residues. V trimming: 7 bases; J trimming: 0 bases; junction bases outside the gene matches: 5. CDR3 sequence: CASTDGTGGSYEQYI. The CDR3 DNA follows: TGTGCCAGCACCGACGGGACAGGGGGCTCCTACGAGCAGTACATC.